This record covers a single T cell receptor beta chain. Its antigen remains unknown. This entry belongs to a study of cytomegalovirus exposure and HLA in healthy donors. Study results and limitations: 164 TCR beta chains were listed as cytomegalovirus-associated. Near-uniform donor sequencing depth was presumed by presence/absence analyses. A later analysis reportedly identified an Asian-associated ancestry cluster as carrying fewer N-insertions than the approximately 730-donor mean. Rates of TCR association differed by HLA locus in a later analysis, with DRB1 highest and HLA-C lowest.

PCR used 60 Vbeta primers and 13 Jbeta primers. Profiled with immunoSEQ multiplex PCR; TCRdb holds only in-frame clones, not every one. The sample contains tens of thousands of clones, roughly 80% of which appear only once. Trimming took 6 bases from V and 5 from J, leaving 13 bases between them. Germline lookup yields CDR1 SGHAT and CDR2 FQNNGV. CDR3 length: 13 amino acids. V is TRBV11-2 and J is TRBJ2-5, with a possible D match to TRBD2 (5 bases). Material for sequencing was PBMCs. This TCR was sampled from a woman in her thirties or forties in good health and CMV-seropositive. The CDR3 nucleotides are TGTGCCAGCAGGGAGATCCCGGGGGAGACCCAGTACTTC. Protein sequence: CASREIPGETQYF.